This T cell receptor beta chain was sequenced during a study of cytomegalovirus exposure and HLA in healthy donors. On this clone itself: Its antigen is undetermined.

V was clipped by 6 bases and J by 7 bases, with 10 bases between them. The CDR3 covers 13 residues. CDR1 ENHRY and CDR2 SYGVKD come from the germline V gene. Study-wide results and limits: An analysis was carried out later, and it reportedly showed fewer N-insertions in an Asian-associated ancestry cluster than the approximately 700-donor mean.

The PCR contained 60 Vbeta and 13 Jbeta primers. The table came from immunoSEQ multiplex PCR; TCRdb's copy has only in-frame clones and leaves some out. The table lists 160,000 or so clones, 85% of them singletons, with 2.3% in the top ten. The receptor was derived from a woman aged 18-29 years in good health and CMV-seronegative. The specimen sequenced was PBMCs. The rearrangement uses TRBV10-3 and TRBJ1-6; D might be TRBD1 (6 bases). The CDR3 protein is CAISGGPNSPLHF. The CDR3 DNA reads TGTGCCATCAGCGGGGGGCCGAATTCACCCCTCCACTTT.